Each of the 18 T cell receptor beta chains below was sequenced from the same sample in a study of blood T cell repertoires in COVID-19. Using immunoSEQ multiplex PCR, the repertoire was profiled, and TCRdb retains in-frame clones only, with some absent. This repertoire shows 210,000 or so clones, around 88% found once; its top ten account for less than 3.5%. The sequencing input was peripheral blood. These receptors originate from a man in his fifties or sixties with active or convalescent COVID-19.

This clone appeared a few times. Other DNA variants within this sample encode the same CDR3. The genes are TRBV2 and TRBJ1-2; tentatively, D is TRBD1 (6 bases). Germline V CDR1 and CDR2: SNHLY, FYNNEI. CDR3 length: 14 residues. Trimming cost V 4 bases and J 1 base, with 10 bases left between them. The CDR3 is CASSGTVNNYGYTF. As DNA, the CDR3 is TGTGCCAGCAGTGGGACAGTTAATAACTATGGCTACACCTTC.

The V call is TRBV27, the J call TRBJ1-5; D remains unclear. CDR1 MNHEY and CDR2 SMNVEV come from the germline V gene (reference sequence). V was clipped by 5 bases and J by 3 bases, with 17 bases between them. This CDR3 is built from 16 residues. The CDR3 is CASSGLGTGYNQPQHF. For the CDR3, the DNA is TGTGCCAGCAGTGGGCTAGGAACGGGGTACAATCAGCCCCAGCATTTT.

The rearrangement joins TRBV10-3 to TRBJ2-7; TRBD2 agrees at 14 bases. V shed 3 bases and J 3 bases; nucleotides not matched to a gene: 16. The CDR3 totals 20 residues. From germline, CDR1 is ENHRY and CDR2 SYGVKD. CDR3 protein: CAISDPGTSGRLIRIYEQYF. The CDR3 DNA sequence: TGTGCCATCAGTGATCCCGGGACTAGCGGGAGATTGATTCGGATCTACGAGCAGTACTTC.

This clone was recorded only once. This chain's CDR3 is CASSSGTSGGAHTQYF. CDR3 in DNA: TGTGCCAGCAGCTCCGGGACTAGCGGGGGGGCACATACGCAGTATTTT. The chain uses TRBV5-4 and TRBJ2-3; TRBD2 agrees at 16 bases. This CDR3 has 16 amino acids. V lost 3 bases to trimming and J lost 7 bases; unmatched junction nucleotides: 5. Germline CDR1 and CDR2: SGHNT and YYREEE (reference sequence).

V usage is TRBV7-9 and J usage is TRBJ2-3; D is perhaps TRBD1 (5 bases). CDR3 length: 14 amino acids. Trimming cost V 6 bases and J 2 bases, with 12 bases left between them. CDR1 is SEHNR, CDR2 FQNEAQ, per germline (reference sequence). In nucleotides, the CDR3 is TGTGCCAGCAGGGGGTTGGGGCTCACAGATACGCAGTATTTT. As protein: CASRGLGLTDTQYF.

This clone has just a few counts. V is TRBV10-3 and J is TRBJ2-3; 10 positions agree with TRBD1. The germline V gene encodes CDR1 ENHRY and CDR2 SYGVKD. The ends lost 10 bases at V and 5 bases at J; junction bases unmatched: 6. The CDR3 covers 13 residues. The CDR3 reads CAKGQGIRDTQYF. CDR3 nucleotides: TGTGCCAAGGGACAGGGGATAAGAGATACGCAGTATTTT.

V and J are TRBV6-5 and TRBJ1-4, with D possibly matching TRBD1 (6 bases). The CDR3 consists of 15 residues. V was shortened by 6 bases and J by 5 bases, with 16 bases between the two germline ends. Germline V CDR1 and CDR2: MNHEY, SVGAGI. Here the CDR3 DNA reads TGTGCCAGCAGCCTAGACAGGAGGTTGAATGAAAAACTGTTTTTT. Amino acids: CASSLDRRLNEKLFF.

For the CDR3, the DNA is TGTGCCAGCAGTAGCGAATCCCCAGGGGGCGTCGGAGCTTTCTTT. This codes for CASSSESPGGVGAFF. The V call is TRBV6-5, the J call TRBJ1-1; TRBD1 agrees at 8 bases. The CDR3 extends over 15 amino acids. Germline assignment: CDR1 MNHEY and CDR2 SVGAGI. V trimming: 5 bases; J trimming: 10 bases; junction bases outside the gene matches: 15.

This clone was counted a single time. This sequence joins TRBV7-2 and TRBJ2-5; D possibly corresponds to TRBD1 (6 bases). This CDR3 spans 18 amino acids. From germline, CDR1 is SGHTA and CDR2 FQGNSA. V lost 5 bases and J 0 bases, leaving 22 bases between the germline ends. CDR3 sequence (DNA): TGTGCCAGCAGCGAAGTGACAGGATCATCCCCCTACCAAGAGACCCAGTACTTC. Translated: CASSEVTGSSPYQETQYF.

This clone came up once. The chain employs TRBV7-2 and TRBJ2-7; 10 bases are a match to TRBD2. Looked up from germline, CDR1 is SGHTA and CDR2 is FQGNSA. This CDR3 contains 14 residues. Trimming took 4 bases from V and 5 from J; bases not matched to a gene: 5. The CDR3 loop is CASSSPSGSDEQYF. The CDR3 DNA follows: TGTGCCAGCAGCTCGCCTAGCGGGAGTGACGAGCAGTACTTC.

The CDR3 sequence is CATSLGGYEQYF. The CDR3, as DNA: TGTGCCACCAGTTTGGGGGGGTACGAGCAGTACTTC. This chain connects TRBV24-1 to TRBJ2-7; TRBD2 matches at 7 bases. V shed 6 bases and J 4 bases; nucleotides not matched to a gene: 2. The V gene's germline CDR1 is KGHDR and CDR2 SFDVKD. The CDR3 totals 12 residues.

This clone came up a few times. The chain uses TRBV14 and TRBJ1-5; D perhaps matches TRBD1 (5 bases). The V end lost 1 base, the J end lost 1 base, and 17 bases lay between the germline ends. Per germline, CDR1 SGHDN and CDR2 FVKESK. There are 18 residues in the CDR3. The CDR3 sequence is CASSQGSGGTKSNQPQHF. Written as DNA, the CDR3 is TGTGCCAGCAGCCAAGGAAGCGGGGGGACCAAGAGCAATCAGCCCCAGCATTTT.

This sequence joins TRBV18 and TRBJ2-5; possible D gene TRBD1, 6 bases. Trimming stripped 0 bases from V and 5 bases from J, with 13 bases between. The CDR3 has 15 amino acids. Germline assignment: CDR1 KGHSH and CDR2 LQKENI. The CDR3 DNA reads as TGTGCCAGCTCACCACCCGGACAGCGAGTGGAGACCCAGTACTTC. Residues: CASSPPGQRVETQYF. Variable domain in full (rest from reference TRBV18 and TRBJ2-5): NAGVMQNPRHLVRRRGQEARLRCSPMKGHSHVYWYRQLPEEGLKFMVYLQKENIIDESGMPKERFSAEFPKEGPSILRIQQVVRGDSAAYFCASSPPGQRVETQYFGPGTRLLVL.

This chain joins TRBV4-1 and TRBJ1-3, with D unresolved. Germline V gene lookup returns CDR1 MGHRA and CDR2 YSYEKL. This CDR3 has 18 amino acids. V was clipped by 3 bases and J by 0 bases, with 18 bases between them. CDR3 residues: CASSQSTGRRISGNTIYF. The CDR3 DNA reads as TGCGCCAGCAGCCAGTCGACCGGGCGGAGGATCTCTGGAAACACCATATATTTT.

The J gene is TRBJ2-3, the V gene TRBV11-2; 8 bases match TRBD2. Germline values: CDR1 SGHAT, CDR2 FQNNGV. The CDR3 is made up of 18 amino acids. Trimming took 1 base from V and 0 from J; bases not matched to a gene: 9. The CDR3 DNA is TGTGCCAGCAGCTTAGGACACGGGGGGGTCTCTAGCACAGATACGCAGTATTTT. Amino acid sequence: CASSLGHGGVSSTDTQYF.

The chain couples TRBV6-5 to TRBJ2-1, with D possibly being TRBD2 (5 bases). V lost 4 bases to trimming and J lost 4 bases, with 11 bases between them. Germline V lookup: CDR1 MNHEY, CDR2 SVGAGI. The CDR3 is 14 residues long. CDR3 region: CASSWAGLYNEQFF. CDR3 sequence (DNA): TGTGCCAGCAGTTGGGCGGGCCTTTACAATGAGCAGTTCTTC.

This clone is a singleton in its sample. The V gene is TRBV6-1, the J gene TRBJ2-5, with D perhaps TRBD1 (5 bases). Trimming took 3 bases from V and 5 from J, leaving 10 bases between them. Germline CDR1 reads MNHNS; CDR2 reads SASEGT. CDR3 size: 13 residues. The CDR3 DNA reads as TGTGCCAGCAGTGAGCAGGGTACTGAGACCCAGTACTTC. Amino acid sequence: CASSEQGTETQYF.

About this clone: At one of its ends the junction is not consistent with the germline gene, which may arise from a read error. The CDR3, as DNA: TGTGCTAGCAGTTTATCAGCGGGGGGCACAGATACGCAGTATTTT. Protein product: CASSLSAGGTDTQYF. V and J are TRBV7-7 and TRBJ2-3, with 8 bases aligning to TRBD2. CDR3 length equals 15 residues. Per germline, CDR1 SSHAT and CDR2 FNYEAQ (reference sequence).